The 21 T cell receptor beta chains presented below share a single source sample, sequenced in a study of blood T cell repertoires in COVID-19. Data came from immunoSEQ multiplex PCR; TCRdb stores just in-frame clones and leaves some out. Of a few hundred thousand clones listed, 70% to 90% are singletons. Material for sequencing was peripheral blood. These TCRs come from a man in his fifties or sixties with acute or convalescent COVID-19.

The chain employs TRBV9 and TRBJ1-2; 7 bases map to TRBD1. Germline CDR1 SGDLS, CDR2 YYNGEE. Trimming cost V 2 bases and J 7 bases; bases outside gene matches: 5. The CDR3 is 13 residues long. The DNA for the CDR3 is TGTGCCAGCAGCGTCGTAGGGGGCTCTGGCTACACCTTC. Its translation is CASSVVGGSGYTF. Using reference TRBV9 and TRBJ1-2 for the parts outside the CDR3, the full variable domain is DSGVTQTPKHLITATGQRVTLRCSPRSGDLSVYWYQQSLDQGLQFLIQYYNGEERAKGNILERFSAQQFPDLHSELNLSSLELGDSALYFCASSVVGGSGYTFGSGTRLTVV.

The chain uses TRBV24-1 and TRBJ2-3; the match to TRBD2 covers 12 bases. The germline V gene encodes CDR1 KGHDR and CDR2 SFDVKD. CDR3 length: 19 amino acids. J was trimmed by 4 bases and V by 1 base; bases with no gene match: 11. The CDR3, as DNA: TGTGCCACCAGTGATTTAAAAAGGGCTAGCGGGGGGGAACCAGATACGCAGTATTTT. This gives the protein CATSDLKRASGGEPDTQYF.

The chain uses TRBV5-1 and TRBJ2-1, with TRBD2 matching 7 bases. V shed 3 bases and J 2 bases; nucleotides not matched to a gene: 2. Germline V lookup: CDR1 SGHRS, CDR2 YFSETQ. CDR3 length equals 14 residues. DNA for the CDR3: TGCGCCAGCAGCTACGGGGGGACCTACAATGAGCAGTTCTTC. This sequence encodes CASSYGGTYNEQFF.

This chain links TRBV5-6 with TRBJ2-2; tentatively, D is TRBD2 (7 bases). With 4 bases removed from V and 4 bases from J, the gap between germline ends came to 17 bases. Looked up from germline, CDR1 is SGHDT and CDR2 is YYEEEE. The CDR3 is made up of 16 amino acids. The CDR3 here is CASSAPGGLVTGELFF. The DNA for the CDR3 is TGTGCCAGCAGCGCCCCCGGGGGGCTCGTCACCGGGGAGCTGTTTTTT.

The chain employs TRBV3-1 (or the pseudogene TRBV3-2) and TRBJ1-1; no reliable D call. CDR1 and CDR2 from the germline V gene are LGHDT and YNNKEL (reference sequence). V was shortened by 0 bases and J by 3 bases, with 11 bases between the two germline ends. This CDR3 comprises 15 residues. The CDR3 reads CASSQEGQWDTEAFF. Written as DNA, the CDR3 is TGTGCCAGCAGCCAAGAGGGCCAGTGGGACACTGAAGCTTTCTTT.

The chain couples TRBV5-8 to TRBJ2-5; a possible D gene is TRBD2 (6 bases). Trimming pared 1 base from V and 5 bases from J, leaving 12 bases between. Germline-derived CDR1 and CDR2 are SGHTS and YDEGEE. CDR3 length: 14 residues. The chain's CDR3 is CASSLSGVRETQYF. CDR3 coding DNA: TGTGCCAGCAGCTTGTCGGGGGTTCGGGAGACCCAGTACTTC.

This chain's CDR3 is CASKEGPGNQPQHF. DNA of the CDR3: TGTGCCAGTAAGGAGGGTCCGGGCAATCAGCCCCAGCATTTT. V usage is TRBV19 and J usage is TRBJ1-5; D is uncertain. V lost 7 bases and J lost 2, with 12 bases in between. This CDR3 spans 14 amino acids. Germline-derived CDR1 and CDR2 are LNHDA and SQIVND (reference sequence).

The chain recombines TRBV7-8 with TRBJ1-2, with 7 bases matching TRBD1. Losses at the gene ends were 5 bases for V and 4 bases for J; bases not matched to a gene: 4. Germline loops: CDR1 SGHVS, CDR2 FQNEAQ. The CDR3 contains 13 residues. As DNA, the CDR3 is TGTGCCAGCAGCCGACGACAGGGCTATGGCTACACCTTC. This gives the protein CASSRRQGYGYTF.

This clone was recorded only once. The rearrangement uses TRBV28 and TRBJ1-4, with D possibly TRBD1 on 6 matching bases. Trimming left V 5 bases short and J 3 bases short, with 16 bases between. This CDR3 spans 16 amino acids. Germline V gene data show CDR1 as MDHEN and CDR2 as SYDVKM. The CDR3 here is CASSRPTGTSNEKLFF. The CDR3 DNA reads TGTGCCAGCAGTCGACCCACCGGGACATCTAATGAAAAACTGTTTTTT.

The chain combines TRBV5-1 with TRBJ2-1, with TRBD2 identical over 9 bases. V shed 2 bases and J 8 bases; nucleotides not matched to a gene: 11. Germline V gives CDR1 SGHRS, CDR2 YFSETQ. The CDR3 totals 16 residues. This chain's CDR3 is CASSFLPRGGDDEQFF. CDR3 nucleotide sequence: TGCGCCAGCAGCTTCCTTCCGCGGGGGGGTGACGATGAGCAGTTCTTC.

This clone was counted a single time. The rearrangement uses TRBV19 and TRBJ2-5; D possibly corresponds to TRBD2 (6 bases). V dropped 3 bases and J dropped 1 base, with 12 bases sitting between them. This CDR3 spans 15 amino acids. Germline V gives CDR1 LNHDA, CDR2 SQIVND (reference sequence). The CDR3 sequence is CASSIGAGSQETQYF. Written as DNA, the CDR3 is TGTGCCAGTAGTATTGGGGCGGGGAGCCAAGAGACCCAGTACTTC.

This chain joins TRBV29-1 and TRBJ2-3, with 16 nucleotides matching TRBD2. V lost 6 bases and J lost 0; bases outside the gene matches: 9. Germline V lookup: CDR1 SQVTM, CDR2 ANQGSEA. CDR3 length: 18 residues. The DNA of the CDR3 is TGCAGCGTACCGGGACTAGCGGGGGGGATGTCTAGCACAGATACGCAGTATTTT. Translating gives CSVPGLAGGMSSTDTQYF.

This clone was observed a few times. V is TRBV19 and J is TRBJ2-7; 10 nucleotides align to TRBD1. Trimming cost V 4 bases and J 3 bases; bases outside gene matches: 6. The CDR3 sequence is 15 residues long. Germline V gene sequence: CDR1 LNHDA, CDR2 SQIVND (reference sequence). The CDR3 spells CASSTRRDRGYEQYF. The CDR3 bases are TGTGCCAGTAGTACACGACGGGACAGGGGCTACGAGCAGTACTTC. Filled out from reference TRBV19 and TRBJ2-7, the complete variable domain reads DGGITQSPKYLFRKEGQNVTLSCEQNLNHDAMYWYRQDPGQGLRLIYYSQIVNDFQKGDIAEGYSVSREKKESFPLTVTSAQKNPTAFYLCASSTRRDRGYEQYFGPGTRLTVT.

This sequence joins TRBV19 and TRBJ1-1; D possibly corresponds to TRBD1 (5 bases). This CDR3 has 15 amino acids. The germline gives CDR1 LNHDA, CDR2 SQIVND (reference sequence). Trimming took 1 base from V and 0 from J, leaving 9 bases between them. The DNA of the CDR3 is TGTGCCAGTAGTATAGGTGTAGGGGTGAACACTGAAGCTTTCTTT. Its translation is CASSIGVGVNTEAFF. Full variable domain (outside the CDR3, taken from reference TRBV19 and TRBJ1-1): DGGITQSPKYLFRKEGQNVTLSCEQNLNHDAMYWYRQDPGQGLRLIYYSQIVNDFQKGDIAEGYSVSREKKESFPLTVTSAQKNPTAFYLCASSIGVGVNTEAFFGQGTRLTVV.

The CDR3, as DNA: TGTGCCAGCTCACCGGGACAGGAGAACTACGAGCAGTACTTC. This gives the protein CASSPGQENYEQYF. The gene calls are TRBV18 and TRBJ2-7, with 8 bases lining up with TRBD1. V lost 3 bases, J lost 3 bases, and 4 bases stayed unmatched. The CDR3 spans 14 residues. Germline CDR1 reads KGHSH; CDR2 reads LQKENI.

V and J are TRBV6-5 and TRBJ1-1; maybe TRBD1 (5 bases). V lost 0 bases, J lost 4 bases, and 15 bases lay in between. From germline, CDR1 is MNHEY and CDR2 SVGAGI. There are 16 residues in the CDR3. The CDR3 region is CASSYSTARASTEAFF. CDR3 coding DNA: TGTGCCAGCAGTTACTCTACAGCCAGGGCGTCCACTGAAGCTTTCTTT.

J is TRBJ2-3 and V is TRBV18, with 10 nucleotides matching TRBD2. From germline, CDR1 is KGHSH and CDR2 LQKENI. Losses at the gene ends were 8 bases for V and 2 bases for J; bases not matched to a gene: 7. This CDR3 has 15 residues. The CDR3 DNA reads TGTGCCAGCCTAACTAGCGGGGCGCTCACAGATACGCAGTATTTT. It specifies CASLTSGALTDTQYF.

The rearrangement joins TRBV5-1 to TRBJ1-4; a possible D gene is TRBD1 (5 bases). CDR1 SGHRS and CDR2 YFSETQ come from the germline V gene. The CDR3 spans 15 residues. V shed 5 bases and J shed 2 bases, with 13 bases lying between them. The CDR3 nucleotides are TGCGCCAGCAGACCAGGGTTTGTGACTAATGAAAAACTGTTTTTT. Encoded protein: CASRPGFVTNEKLFF.

The sample holds one count of this clone. The chain couples TRBV5-4 to TRBJ2-7; 11 bases are a match to TRBD2. Unmatched junction bases numbered 6, after V lost 0 bases and J lost 4 bases. Germline V gene lookup returns CDR1 SGHNT and CDR2 YYREEE (reference sequence). The CDR3 is made up of 16 amino acids. In DNA, the CDR3 is TGTGCCAGCAGCTTGGACCCTAGCGGGGGGCCTTACGAGCAGTACTTC. This gives the protein CASSLDPSGGPYEQYF.

This chain uses TRBV5-4 with TRBJ1-3; the D gene is possibly TRBD1 (5 bases). Trimming shortened V by 0 bases and J by 0 bases, and 13 bases separated the two germline ends. Germline V lookup: CDR1 SGHNT, CDR2 YYREEE (reference sequence). The CDR3 consists of 17 residues. This CDR3 reads CASSLGGGEHSGNTIYF. The CDR3 DNA sequence: TGTGCCAGCAGCTTGGGCGGAGGGGAGCACTCTGGAAACACCATATATTTT.

The J gene is TRBJ2-1, the V gene TRBV9, with 7 bases that match TRBD1. V was clipped by 0 bases and J by 2 bases; unmatched bases: 8. The CDR3 length is 17 residues. Germline V gene data show CDR1 as SGDLS and CDR2 as YYNGEE. CDR3 region: CASSVAWRQGTYNEQFF. The CDR3 DNA follows: TGTGCCAGCAGCGTAGCGTGGAGACAGGGAACCTACAATGAGCAGTTCTTC.